A single sample is the source of the 14 T cell receptor beta chains below, sequenced in a study of regulatory T cells in long-lasting Graves disease. TCR beta libraries were built with iRepertoire HTBI primers and Arm-PCR of CDR3 regions. TCRdb redid the calling of the multiplex PCR reads with MiXCR, one entry per CDR3 protein. The data hold about 430,000 distinct CDR3 sequences, with 21% observed a single time. Time point here: persistent/refractory GD, antithyroid drugs over 5 years with positive TRAb. Isolated PBMC RNA provided the starting material for the TCR library. The sample in question was peripheral blood mononuclear cells (PBMCs), obtained when the disease was refractory, from a patient treated with antithyroid drugs. Receptors originate from a female donor with Graves disease.

V and J are TRBV20-1 and TRBJ2-7; TRBD2 aligns across 8 bases. The junction had 10 bases not matched to a gene; V was cut back by 6 bases and J by 0 bases. The CDR3 spans 15 residues. Per the germline V gene, CDR1 is DFQATT and CDR2 is SNEGSKA (reference sequence). The CDR3 nucleotides read TGCAGTGCCCACCAATCTAGCGGGTACTCCTACGAGCAGTACTTC. Amino acids: CSAHQSSGYSYEQYF.

This clonotype has a count of ten or more. This chain joins TRBV7-8 and TRBJ2-5; 8 nucleotides line up with TRBD1. Germline CDR1 SGHVS, CDR2 FQNEAQ. This CDR3 comprises 17 residues. The V gene end was trimmed by 1 base and the J gene end by 2 bases; junction bases not matched to a gene: 9. CDR3 loop: CASSLGQGLLRQETQYF. DNA for the CDR3: TGTGCCAGCAGCTTAGGACAGGGGTTGTTGAGGCAAGAGACCCAGTACTTC. The full variable domain, rest sourced from reference TRBV7-8 and TRBJ2-5, is GAGVSQSPRYKVAKRGQDVALRCDPISGHVSLFWYQQALGQGPEFLTYFQNEAQLDKSGLPSDRFFAERPEGSVSTLKIQRTQQEDSAVYLCASSLGQGLLRQETQYFGPGTRLLVL.

V is TRBV5-1 and J is TRBJ1-2; D is undetermined. V lost 0 bases, J lost 3 bases, and 12 bases lay in between. Germline V lookup: CDR1 SGHRS, CDR2 YFSETQ. This CDR3 has 15 residues. CDR3 in DNA: TGCGCCAGCAGCTTGGTGGACGGATGGGACTATGGCTACACCTTC. It yields the protein CASSLVDGWDYGYTF.

This rearrangement joins TRBV18 to TRBJ2-3; the D is unclear. Germline CDR1 KGHSH, CDR2 LQKENI. The CDR3 covers 14 residues. The V end lost 3 bases, the J end lost 0 bases, and 7 bases lay between the germline ends. The CDR3 DNA reads as TGTGCCAGCTCACCTAACGATAGCACAGATACGCAGTATTTT. This gives the protein CASSPNDSTDTQYF.

The rearrangement joins TRBV27 to TRBJ2-3, with D perhaps matching TRBD1 (5 bases). Germline CDR1 and CDR2: MNHEY and SMNVEV (reference sequence). CDR3 length: 13 residues. The V end lost 7 bases, the J end lost 4 bases, and 12 bases lay between the germline ends. CDR3 loop: CASTKGYADTQYF. The DNA of the CDR3 is TGTGCCAGCACGAAGGGGTACGCAGATACGCAGTATTTT.

Concerning this clonotype itself: At one end, the junction sequence differs from germline, possibly due to a read error. V is TRBV12-3 or TRBV12-4 and J is TRBJ2-1; 12 bases line up with TRBD2. This CDR3 has 16 amino acids. The CDR3 DNA reads as TGTGCCATCAGTTTCGGCCTAGCGGGAGGGAACAATGAGCAGTTCTTC. This gives the protein CAISFGLAGGNNEQFF.

This clonotype was detected only once. The gene calls are TRBV19 and TRBJ2-1; tentative D call: TRBD2 (5 bases). Trimming removed 4 bases at V and 3 bases at J, with 13 bases between. The CDR3 sequence is 15 residues long. In germline, CDR1 is LNHDA, CDR2 SQIVND (reference sequence). CDR3 region: CASSNALDGYNEQFF. CDR3 DNA: TGTGCCAGTAGTAATGCACTAGACGGCTACAATGAGCAGTTCTTC.

This clonotype was found a few times. The gene calls are TRBV29-1 and TRBJ2-7; TRBD1 matches at 9 bases. Looked up from germline, CDR1 is SQVTM and CDR2 is ANQGSEA. The CDR3 is made up of 16 amino acids. The ends lost 3 bases at V and 6 bases at J; junction bases unmatched: 15. As DNA, the CDR3 is TGCAGCGTTGACGGACAGGGGAAGGACTGGGGAGTCGAGCAGTACTTC. It codes for CSVDGQGKDWGVEQYF.

This clonotype was seen a few times. V and J are TRBV6-2 or TRBV6-3 and TRBJ2-3; D tentatively fits TRBD1 or TRBD2 (6 bases each). Trimming stripped 4 bases from V and 6 bases from J, with 14 bases between. This CDR3 has 14 amino acids. The germline V gene has CDR1 MNHEY and CDR2 SVGEGT. CDR3: CASSSPGGPDTQYF. Here the CDR3 DNA reads TGTGCCAGCAGTTCTCCTGGGGGGCCCGATACGCAGTATTTT.

This clonotype was seen only a few times. The chain couples TRBV19 to TRBJ2-2; D is unclear. There are 14 residues in the CDR3. Looked up from germline, CDR1 is LNHDA and CDR2 is SQIVND (reference sequence). Trimming shortened V by 1 base and J by 3 bases, and 6 bases separated the two germline ends. The CDR3 spells CASSIGGDTGELFF. In DNA form, the CDR3 reads TGTGCCAGTAGTATAGGTGGGGACACCGGGGAGCTGTTTTTT. The full variable domain, completed using reference TRBV19 and TRBJ2-2, is DGGITQSPKYLFRKEGQNVTLSCEQNLNHDAMYWYRQDPGQGLRLIYYSQIVNDFQKGDIAEGYSVSREKKESFPLTVTSAQKNPTAFYLCASSIGGDTGELFFGEGSRLTVL.

In its sample, this clonotype was seen many times. This sequence joins TRBV5-5 and TRBJ2-7, with 7 nucleotides matching TRBD2. The J segment lost 7 bases and the V segment lost 3 bases, leaving 4 bases of the junction unmatched. The CDR3 contains 12 residues. Per germline, CDR1 SGHKS and CDR2 YYEKEE (reference sequence). In DNA, the CDR3 is TGTGCCAGCAGCTCGAGCGGGGAAGAGCAGTACTTC. This gives the protein CASSSSGEEQYF.

This clonotype occurred many times. This sequence joins TRBV28 and TRBJ1-2; D is unclear. The V and J ends lost 7 bases and 6 bases respectively, with 12 bases between them. In germline, CDR1 is MDHEN, CDR2 SYDVKM. There are 12 residues in the CDR3. CDR3 nucleotides: TGTGCCAGCACCGAGAGGACTGATGGCTACACCTTC. Translated: CASTERTDGYTF.

This clonotype was counted many times. This chain links TRBV6-5 with TRBJ1-1, with a tentative D call TRBD1 (5 bases). This CDR3 comprises 16 residues. In germline, CDR1 is MNHEY, CDR2 SVGAGI. V lost 2 bases and J lost 3, with 16 bases in between. The CDR3 here is CASSYGGGGVHTEAFF. DNA for the CDR3: TGTGCCAGCAGTTACGGCGGGGGAGGGGTCCACACTGAAGCTTTCTTT.

The V and J genes are TRBV9 and TRBJ2-7, with TRBD2 matching over 8 bases. V was pared by 0 bases and J by 2 bases, with 4 bases of the junction left unmatched. This CDR3 is 15 amino acids long. Germline V gene sequence: CDR1 SGDLS, CDR2 YYNGEE. The chain's CDR3 is CASSVGGGRTYEQYF. The DNA for the CDR3 is TGTGCCAGCAGCGTAGGGGGCGGGAGGACCTACGAGCAGTACTTC.